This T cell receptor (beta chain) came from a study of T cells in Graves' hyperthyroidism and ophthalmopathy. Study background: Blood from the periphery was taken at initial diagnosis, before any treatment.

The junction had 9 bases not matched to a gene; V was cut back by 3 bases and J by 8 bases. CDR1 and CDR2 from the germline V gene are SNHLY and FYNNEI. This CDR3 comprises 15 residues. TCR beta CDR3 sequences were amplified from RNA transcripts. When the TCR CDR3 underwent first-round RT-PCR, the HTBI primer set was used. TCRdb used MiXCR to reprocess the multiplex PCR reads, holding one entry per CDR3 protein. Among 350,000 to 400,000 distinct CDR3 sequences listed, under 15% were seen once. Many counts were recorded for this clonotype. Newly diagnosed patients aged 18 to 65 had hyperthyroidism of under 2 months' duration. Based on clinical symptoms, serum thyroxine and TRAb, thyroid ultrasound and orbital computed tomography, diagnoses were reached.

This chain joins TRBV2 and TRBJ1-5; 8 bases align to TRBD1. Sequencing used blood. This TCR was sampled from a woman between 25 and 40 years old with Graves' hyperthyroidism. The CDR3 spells CASSEGGQVNEPQHF. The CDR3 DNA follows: TGTGCCAGCAGTGAGGGGGGACAGGTTAATGAGCCCCAGCATTTT.